The clone carrying this T cell receptor beta chain showed up just a few times. What it recognizes is unknown. TCRdb's copy holds only in-frame clones and misses some; the assay was immunoSEQ multiplex PCR. The data show tens of thousands of clones, around 74% seen once. The sample originates from a study of cytotoxic CD8 clonotypes in ibrutinib-treated CLL. The study, taken as a whole, reports: Sustained-remission and progressing patients diverged in sampling times. Having risen at ibrutinib response, clonality had fallen back toward baseline by progression. Public clonotypes, rarely seen, contracted or held steady on treatment.

V lost 1 base, J lost 3 bases, and 9 bases lay in between. Germline-derived CDR1 and CDR2 are SEHNR and FQNEAQ (reference sequence). The CDR3 has 14 amino acids. The authors obtained roughly 2 micrograms of genomic DNA from cryopreserved PBMCs for TCR beta libraries. The specimen was PBMCs, collected before ibrutinib treatment. The sequence was collected from a human donor with chronic lymphocytic leukemia. The chain combines TRBV7-9 with TRBJ1-1, with D possibly matching TRBD1 (5 bases). The CDR3 is CASSLGGGYTEAFF. The CDR3 DNA is TGTGCCAGCAGCTTAGGCGGGGGGTACACTGAAGCTTTCTTT.